This entry features one T cell receptor beta chain sequence. What it binds is not known. These data belong to a study of T cell responses to AZD1222 COVID-19 vaccine. Germline V CDR1 and CDR2: MNHNS, SASEGT. V was shortened by 3 bases and J by 0 bases, with 9 bases between the two germline ends. This CDR3 contains 14 residues. Findings and caveats of the study: Repertoire sampling happened only post peak T cell response. Spike was spanned by vaccine-associated CD4 TCRs, with dominance at 160-218 and 743-854. Once two AZD1222 doses were given, Spike-specific TCR breadth and depth went up.

Produced via immunoSEQ multiplex PCR; TCRdb's table is partial and in-frame only. The table lists approximately 180,000 clones, 85% to 90% of them singletons, with approximately 8% in the top ten. The rearrangement links TRBV6-1 to TRBJ2-7; the D is unclear. The clonotype originates from an adult in good health. This material consisted of peripheral blood, taken on day 0 of AZD1222 vaccination. CDR3 region: CASSDPDGSYEQYF. CDR3 coding DNA: TGTGCCAGCAGTGACCCGGACGGCTCCTACGAGCAGTACTTC.